This is a list of T cell receptor beta chains from one sample in a study of blood T cells in healthy people across ages. TCRdb processed the 5' RACE reads anew with MiXCR; each CDR3 protein has one entry. The sample lists approximately 850,000 distinct CDR3 sequences, under 45% occurring once. The sample taken for sequencing was blood. These receptors were taken from a man in his 60s in good health. The CDR3 runs from the conserved cysteine through the conserved F or W. The D gene is left open where the match is weak. The listing skips clone size in some rows; elsewhere it reads once, few, many or a size class.

j_gene,v_gene,d_gene,abundance,CDR3nt,CDR3aa
TRBJ2-1,TRBV14,-,few,TGTGCCAGCAGCCAAAACAGCAAGCCAATGGGTGAGCAGTTCTTC,CASSQNSKPMGEQFF
TRBJ1-2,TRBV5-6,TRBD1,few,TGTGCCAGCAGTCGATCCGGGACAGGGCGAACTAACTATGGCTACACCTTC,CASSRSGTGRTNYGYTF
TRBJ1-2,TRBV29-1,-,few,TGCAGCGTTGGGTGGGGGGGCTATGGCTACACCTTC,CSVGWGGYGYTF
TRBJ2-7,TRBV7-9,-,few,TGTGCCAGCAGCTTAGGACGGGACTCCTTAGGGTACGAGCAGTACTTC,CASSLGRDSLGYEQYF
TRBJ2-7,TRBV5-6,-,-,TGTGCCAGCAGCTTGGCTGCGACAGCCTACGAGCAGTACTTC,CASSLAATAYEQYF
TRBJ2-1,TRBV24-1,-,-,TGTGCCACCAGTGTGGCCGGGACCTACAATGAGCAGTTCTTC,CATSVAGTYNEQFF
TRBJ2-7,TRBV20-1,-,few,TGCAGTGCTAGAGATCCAGGACGTTCCTACGAGCAGTACTTC,CSARDPGRSYEQYF
TRBJ1-6,TRBV7-9,-,few,TGTGCCATTACACCGCCCGAGGATAATTCACCCCTCCACTTT,CAITPPEDNSPLHF
TRBJ2-5,TRBV5-6,-,-,TGTGCCAGCAGCAACGAACTAGTAGGCGAGACCCGGTACTTC,CASSNELVGETRYF
TRBJ2-7,TRBV7-2,TRBD1,-,TGTGCCAGCAGCGTGACAGGGAAAGAGCAGTACTTC,CASSVTGKEQYF
TRBJ2-6,TRBV7-3,-,few,TGTGCCAGCAGCTTAGGACAGAGCTCTGGGGCCAACGTCCTGACTTTC,CASSLGQSSGANVLTF
TRBJ2-1,TRBV2,TRBD1,few,TGTGCCAGCAGTACAGGGGTTGAGCAGTTCTTC,CASSTGVEQFF
TRBJ2-5,TRBV20-1,-,-,TGCAGTGCTAGCAGGGTTGTACAAGAGACCCAGTACTTC,CSASRVVQETQYF